This T cell receptor (beta chain) was recovered during a study of shared clonotypes between healthy human individuals. Study summary: Aged between 18 and 49, the donors were a couple of women and a few men.

As regards this clone: What it binds is unknown.

Study-level findings and limits: Clonotypes shared by all four donors outscored non-shared clonotypes in generation probability. Donor clonotype sharing was expected to depend on sequencing depth.

V was clipped by 0 bases and J by 0 bases, with 7 bases between them. The CDR3 consists of 15 residues. Germline loops: CDR1 SGHNT, CDR2 YYREEE (reference sequence). In the source study's methods: Junction-only immunoSEQ data arrived without quality scores, meaning filtering differed. Using immunoSEQ multiplex PCR, the repertoire was profiled, and TCRdb retains in-frame clones only, with some absent. V, J and clone size reflect that table, while D and trimming were determined from the DNA. The data show over 2 million clones, roughly 90% seen once. Source material: naive CD4+ T cells from PBMCs. Subset defined: CD45RA+ positively selected. The chain uses TRBV5-4 and TRBJ1-3; D call uncertain. The TCR originated in a man aged 18 to 29 in good health. Some clones in this sample may be carry-over from other donors' samples. CDR3 nucleotide sequence: TGTGCCAGCAGCTTGGCCATCGCCTCTGGAAACACCATATATTTT. Encoded protein: CASSLAIASGNTIYF.